Reported below is one TCR beta chain. The protocol was immunoSEQ multiplex PCR, while the TCRdb copy is restricted to in-frame clones and leaves out a portion. The sample carries about 43,000 clones, around 94% recorded once. This entry is derived from a study of control samples from healthy donors and cancer patients. The V gene lost 5 bases and the J gene lost 9 bases, with 16 bases spanning the gap. The CDR3 is 14 amino acids. Germline V gives CDR1 SGHVS, CDR2 FNYEAQ. This clonotype was obtained from a man aged 55 to 70 in good health. J is TRBJ2-2 and V is TRBV7-6; possibly TRBD1 for D (6 bases). Sequencing was carried out using blood. The CDR3 nucleotides read TGTGCCAGCAGCCCAACCGGGACACCGCGGGAGCTGTTTTTT. This encodes CASSPTGTPRELFF.